A selection of T cell receptor beta chains follows, all from one sample in a study of cytomegalovirus exposure and HLA in healthy donors. Some clones are missing from TCRdb's copy, which holds only in-frame ones; the method was immunoSEQ multiplex PCR. The table shows 260,000 or so clones, with 90% occurring only once. Specimen: PBMCs. These receptors were taken from a woman aged 25 to 45 in good health and CMV-seronegative. Each CDR3 is given with its conserved first and last residue. A D gene is named only where the DNA matches it firmly. Not every row has a clone size; where given, it reads once, few, many or a size class.

d_gene: TRBD2; abundance: once; v_gene: TRBV11-2; j_gene: TRBJ2-1; CDR3nt: TGTGCCAGCAGCTTAGAGACTAGCGGGGTCGGTGAGCAGTTCTTC; CDR3aa: CASSLETSGVGEQFF
d_gene: NA; abundance: NA; v_gene: TRBV7-6; j_gene: TRBJ2-1; CDR3nt: TGTGCCAGCAGCCGGTCGGTAGACAGGGGAGGGGACAATGAGCAGTTCTTC; CDR3aa: CASSRSVDRGGDNEQFF
d_gene: TRBD2; abundance: NA; v_gene: TRBV5-4; j_gene: TRBJ2-7; CDR3nt: TGTGCCAGCAGCCTGTGGGCGGGAGGGCCCTACGAGCAGTACTTC; CDR3aa: CASSLWAGGPYEQYF
d_gene: TRBD1; abundance: NA; v_gene: TRBV19; j_gene: TRBJ2-7; CDR3nt: TGTGCCAGTAGTATGGGGACAGGGGGCTACGAGCAGTACTTC; CDR3aa: CASSMGTGGYEQYF
d_gene: NA; abundance: once; v_gene: TRBV5-1; j_gene: TRBJ1-1; CDR3nt: TGCGCCAGCAGCTTAATAAGGACAGACACTGAAGCTTTCTTT; CDR3aa: CASSLIRTDTEAFF
d_gene: NA; abundance: NA; v_gene: TRBV13; j_gene: TRBJ1-4; CDR3nt: TGTGCCAGCAGCGCATCGGGGAGTGAAAAACTGTTTTTT; CDR3aa: CASSASGSEKLFF
d_gene: NA; abundance: NA; v_gene: TRBV9; j_gene: TRBJ2-5; CDR3nt: TGTGCCAGCAGCGTAGCTAGGGGGGTTAAAGAGACCCAGTACTTC; CDR3aa: CASSVARGVKETQYF
d_gene: NA; abundance: NA; v_gene: TRBV9; j_gene: TRBJ2-3; CDR3nt: TGTGCCAGCAGCGTGGGGGACGGACTCGGAGATACGCAGTATTTT; CDR3aa: CASSVGDGLGDTQYF
d_gene: TRBD1; abundance: NA; v_gene: TRBV6-1; j_gene: TRBJ2-1; CDR3nt: TGTGCCAGCAGTTTGGGCCAGGGGGCGATTGAGCAGTTCTTC; CDR3aa: CASSLGQGAIEQFF
d_gene: NA; abundance: NA; v_gene: TRBV6-5; j_gene: TRBJ2-7; CDR3nt: TGTGCCAGCAGCCTGGGTCGGGAGCAGTACTTC; CDR3aa: CASSLGREQYF
d_gene: TRBD1; abundance: NA; v_gene: TRBV6-1; j_gene: TRBJ2-7; CDR3nt: TGTGCCAGCAGTTTAACAGGGGGCGAGGCCTACGAGCAGTACTTC; CDR3aa: CASSLTGGEAYEQYF
d_gene: NA; abundance: NA; v_gene: TRBV28; j_gene: TRBJ2-1; CDR3nt: TGTGCCAGCAGTTTGGTGACGGCCACATTAAACAATGAGCAGTTCTTC; CDR3aa: CASSLVTATLNNEQFF
d_gene: NA; abundance: NA; v_gene: TRBV6-1; j_gene: TRBJ2-3; CDR3nt: TGTGCCAGCAGTGAAACCGCTAGCGCCAGCACAGATACGCAGTATTTT; CDR3aa: CASSETASASTDTQYF
d_gene: NA; abundance: NA; v_gene: TRBV6-1; j_gene: TRBJ1-5; CDR3nt: TGTGCCAGCAGTGAACGAGGGGAGATTCAGCCCCAGCATTTT; CDR3aa: CASSERGEIQPQHF
d_gene: NA; abundance: NA; v_gene: TRBV27; j_gene: TRBJ2-7; CDR3nt: TGTGCCAGCTGGGCCCGGGACTTACCCCCCTACGAGCAGTACTTC; CDR3aa: CASWARDLPPYEQYF
d_gene: NA; abundance: NA; v_gene: TRBV27; j_gene: TRBJ2-7; CDR3nt: TGTGCCAGCAGTCCTCCGGGGTACGAGCAGTACTTC; CDR3aa: CASSPPGYEQYF
d_gene: TRBD1; abundance: NA; v_gene: TRBV7-6; j_gene: TRBJ2-5; CDR3nt: TGTGCCAGCAGCCTTGGGACAGGGGAATGGGAGACCCAGTACTTC; CDR3aa: CASSLGTGEWETQYF
d_gene: TRBD2; abundance: NA; v_gene: TRBV6-1; j_gene: TRBJ2-7; CDR3nt: TGTGCCAGCAGTGAACGGGGGGTCTACGAGCAGTACTTC; CDR3aa: CASSERGVYEQYF
d_gene: TRBD1; abundance: NA; v_gene: TRBV7-2; j_gene: TRBJ1-2; CDR3nt: TGTGCCAGCAGCAATCTTTACGGCCAGGGGGCTGGAGACTATGGCTACACCTTC; CDR3aa: CASSNLYGQGAGDYGYTF
d_gene: TRBD1; abundance: NA; v_gene: TRBV15; j_gene: TRBJ1-2; CDR3nt: TGTGCCACCAGCAGACCGACAGGGGGCGGCGGCTACACCTTC; CDR3aa: CATSRPTGGGGYTF
d_gene: NA; abundance: NA; v_gene: TRBV5-1; j_gene: TRBJ2-3; CDR3nt: TGCGCCAGCACCCTCCTGGCCGGAGTCCCCAACACAGATACGCAGTATTTT; CDR3aa: CASTLLAGVPNTDTQYF
d_gene: NA; abundance: NA; v_gene: TRBV19; j_gene: TRBJ1-5; CDR3nt: TGTGCCAGTAATTTGGGGAATCAGCCCCAGCATTTT; CDR3aa: CASNLGNQPQHF
d_gene: NA; abundance: once; v_gene: TRBV29-1; j_gene: TRBJ1-2; CDR3nt: TGCAGCGTTGGTGGGCCAGTAAACTATGGCTACACCTTC; CDR3aa: CSVGGPVNYGYTF
d_gene: NA; abundance: NA; v_gene: TRBV19; j_gene: TRBJ1-5; CDR3nt: TGTGCCAGTAAAAACAGGTATAGCAATCAGCCCCAGCATTTT; CDR3aa: CASKNRYSNQPQHF
d_gene: TRBD2; abundance: NA; v_gene: TRBV6-1; j_gene: TRBJ2-2; CDR3nt: TGTGCCAGCAGTGAACGGGGGGGTGGCACCGGGGAGCTGTTTTTT; CDR3aa: CASSERGGGTGELFF
d_gene: NA; abundance: NA; v_gene: TRBV6-5; j_gene: TRBJ2-1; CDR3nt: TGTGCCAGCAGTTATTACGACCCCTACAATGAGCAGTTCTTC; CDR3aa: CASSYYDPYNEQFF
d_gene: NA; abundance: once; v_gene: TRBV4-2; j_gene: TRBJ2-5; CDR3nt: TGTGCCAGCAGCCAAGGCTGGGCGGGACAAGAGACCCAGTACTTC; CDR3aa: CASSQGWAGQETQYF
d_gene: NA; abundance: NA; v_gene: TRBV9; j_gene: TRBJ2-7; CDR3nt: TGTGCCAGCAGCCCGGCGGGTAATTACTACGAGCAGTACTTC; CDR3aa: CASSPAGNYYEQYF
d_gene: NA; abundance: NA; v_gene: TRBV27; j_gene: TRBJ2-2; CDR3nt: TGTGCCAGCTGGAGAGGCGGACAGACAACGAACACCGGGGAGCTGTTTTTT; CDR3aa: CASWRGGQTTNTGELFF
d_gene: NA; abundance: NA; v_gene: TRBV29-1; j_gene: TRBJ2-5; CDR3nt: TGCAGCGCCTCGCCGGGCGAGGAGACCCAGTACTTC; CDR3aa: CSASPGEETQYF
d_gene: TRBD1; abundance: NA; v_gene: TRBV4-1; j_gene: TRBJ2-3; CDR3nt: TGCGCCAGCAGCCAAGATCGTGGACAGGGATCAGATACGCAGTATTTT; CDR3aa: CASSQDRGQGSDTQYF
d_gene: NA; abundance: NA; v_gene: TRBV2; j_gene: TRBJ2-7; CDR3nt: TGTGCCAGCAGTGAAGAGGGGCGGACACCCGAGCACTTC; CDR3aa: CASSEEGRTPEHF
d_gene: NA; abundance: NA; v_gene: TRBV6-5; j_gene: TRBJ2-7; CDR3nt: TGTGCCAGCAGTTACATTGGGAACGAGCAGTACTTC; CDR3aa: CASSYIGNEQYF
d_gene: NA; abundance: NA; v_gene: TRBV27; j_gene: TRBJ1-1; CDR3nt: TGTGCCAGCAGTTTAGGGTCGGCCCCGAACACTGAAGCTTTCTTT; CDR3aa: CASSLGSAPNTEAFF
d_gene: NA; abundance: NA; v_gene: TRBV27; j_gene: TRBJ2-5; CDR3nt: TGTGCCAGCAGCCCGGGAGGGACAGGGAATTCCCTTCAAGAGACCCAGTACTTC; CDR3aa: CASSPGGTGNSLQETQYF
d_gene: TRBD1; abundance: NA; v_gene: TRBV2; j_gene: TRBJ2-6; CDR3nt: TGTGCCAGCAGAGATCGGACAGGGAGGCCCTCTGGGGCCAACGTCCTGACTTTC; CDR3aa: CASRDRTGRPSGANVLTF